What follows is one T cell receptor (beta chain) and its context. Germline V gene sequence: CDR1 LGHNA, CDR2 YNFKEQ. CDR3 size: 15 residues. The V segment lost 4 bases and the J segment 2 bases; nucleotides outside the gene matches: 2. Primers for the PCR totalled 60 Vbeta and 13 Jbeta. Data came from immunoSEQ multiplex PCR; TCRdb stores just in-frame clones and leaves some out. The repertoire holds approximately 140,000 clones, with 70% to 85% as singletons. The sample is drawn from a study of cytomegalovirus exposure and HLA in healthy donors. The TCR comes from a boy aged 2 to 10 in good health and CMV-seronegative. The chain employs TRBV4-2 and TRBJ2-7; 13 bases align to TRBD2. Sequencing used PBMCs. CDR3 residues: CASSLGLAGTYEQYF. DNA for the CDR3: TGTGCCAGCAGCCTGGGACTAGCGGGGACCTACGAGCAGTACTTC.